This TCR beta chain derives from a study of OX40 agonist ivuxolimab in advanced cancers. Turning to the study itself: Mean age approximately 66 years, range 23 to 79; around 80% male.

Blood specimens came from baseline, cycle 4 day 1, and cycle 7 day 1. Profiled with immunoSEQ multiplex PCR; TCRdb holds only in-frame clones, not every one. The sample includes around 58,000 clones, approximately 90% of them seen just once. This CDR3 has 19 amino acids. Trimming cost V 2 bases and J 0 bases; bases outside gene matches: 8. Germline CDR1 reads SGHRS; CDR2 reads YFSETQ. J is TRBJ2-3 and V is TRBV5-1; TRBD2 agrees at 14 bases. The receptor comes from an adult with an advanced solid tumor such as melanoma, head and neck, liver or kidney cancer. The sequences come from CD4+ or CD8+ T cells sorted from blood, collected in a trial of the OX40 agonist ivuxolimab. The CDR3 here is CASSFGTSGRRSSTDTQYF. The CDR3 coding sequence is TGCGCCAGCAGCTTCGGGACTAGCGGGAGACGCTCTAGCACAGATACGCAGTATTTT.